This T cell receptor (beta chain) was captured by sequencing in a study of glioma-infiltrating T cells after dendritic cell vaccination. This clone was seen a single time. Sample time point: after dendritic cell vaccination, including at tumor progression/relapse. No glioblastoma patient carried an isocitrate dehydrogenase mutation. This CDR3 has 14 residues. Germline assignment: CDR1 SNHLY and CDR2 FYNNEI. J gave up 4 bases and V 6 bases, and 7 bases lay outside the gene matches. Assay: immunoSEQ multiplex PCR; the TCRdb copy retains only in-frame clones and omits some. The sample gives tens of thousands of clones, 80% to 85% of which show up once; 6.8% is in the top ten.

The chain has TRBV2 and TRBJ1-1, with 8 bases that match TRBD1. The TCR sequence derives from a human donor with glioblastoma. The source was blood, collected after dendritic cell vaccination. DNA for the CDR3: TGTGCCAGCAGCAAGGACAGGGTCAGCACTGAAGCTTTCTTT. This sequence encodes CASSKDRVSTEAFF.